The T cell receptor beta chain described here comes from a study of blood T cells in healthy people across ages. Study in general: About one barcoded TCR beta cDNA was captured per two T cells.

Each of the donors had roughly 10 milliliters of peripheral blood drawn into EDTA-treated Vacutainer tubes. Extraction yielded at least 6 micrograms of total RNA per sample. A second 7 to 11 cycle PCR used barcoded and J-beta primers. Per-sample output comprised a minimum of 2.5 million paired-end reads containing CDR3. TCRdb passed the 5' RACE reads through MiXCR, listing each CDR3 protein once. The sample contains about 1.6 million distinct CDR3 sequences, about 35% of which appear only once. The CDR3 sequence is 18 residues long. Germline CDR1 SQVTM, CDR2 ANQGSEA. This receptor was obtained from a woman younger than 45 in good health. The sample was blood. This chain joins TRBV29-1 and TRBJ2-1; TRBD1 agrees at 7 bases. The DNA end lines up better with TRBJ2-7; the J call may be wrong. The CDR3 reads CSVEDPSEGALYYNEQYF. The DNA for the CDR3 is TGCAGCGTTGAAGATCCGTCCGAGGGGGCCCTCTACTACAATGAGCAGTACTTC.